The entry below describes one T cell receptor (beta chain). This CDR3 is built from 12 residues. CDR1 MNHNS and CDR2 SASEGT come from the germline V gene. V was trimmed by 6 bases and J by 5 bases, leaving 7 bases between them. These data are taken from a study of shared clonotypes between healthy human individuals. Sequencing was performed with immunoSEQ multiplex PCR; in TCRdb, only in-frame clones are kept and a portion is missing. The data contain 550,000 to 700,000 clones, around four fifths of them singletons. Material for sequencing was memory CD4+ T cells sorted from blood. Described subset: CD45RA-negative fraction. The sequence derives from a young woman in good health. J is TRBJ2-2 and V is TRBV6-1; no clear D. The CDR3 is CASRGWTGELFF. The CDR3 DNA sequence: TGTGCCAGCAGAGGATGGACCGGGGAGCTGTTTTTT.